What follows are 32 T cell receptor beta chains derived from one specimen sequenced in a study of T cell responses to AZD1222 COVID-19 vaccine. Profiled with immunoSEQ multiplex PCR; TCRdb holds only in-frame clones, not every one. This table holds about 120,000 clones, over 85% found once. Sequenced here: peripheral blood, sampled on day 0 of AZD1222 vaccination. These receptors all stem from an adult in good health.

V is TRBV9 and J is TRBJ2-7; 7 bases fit TRBD2. The CDR3 length is 16 residues. The V gene end was trimmed by 4 bases and the J gene end by 0 bases; junction bases not matched to a gene: 10. Per germline, CDR1 SGDLS and CDR2 YYNGEE. The CDR3 loop is CASSLGLVRASYEQYF. The CDR3 DNA reads as TGTGCCAGCAGCCTAGGACTAGTTAGGGCCTCCTACGAGCAGTACTTC.

The rearrangement joins TRBV7-3 to TRBJ1-4; D is uncertain. Germline lookup yields CDR1 SGHTA and CDR2 FQGTGA. This CDR3 has 14 residues. Trimming shortened V by 1 base and J by 7 bases, and 10 bases separated the two germline ends. The chain's CDR3 is CASSLKGWREKLFF. The CDR3 coding sequence is TGTGCCAGCAGCTTAAAAGGTTGGCGTGAAAAACTGTTTTTT.

This clone was seen just once. The rearrangement uses TRBV28 and TRBJ1-3; TRBD1 is a possible D gene (6 bases). Germline-derived CDR1 and CDR2 are MDHEN and SYDVKM. The ends were cut back, 5 bases at V and 1 base at J, with 12 bases in the middle. The CDR3 has 15 residues. CDR3 in amino acids: CASSTLQGSGNTIYF. CDR3 bases: TGTGCCAGCAGTACCCTACAGGGATCTGGAAACACCATATATTTT.

The rearrangement joins TRBV10-1 to TRBJ2-1; 13 positions agree with TRBD2. The trim removed 4 bases at V and 4 bases at J, leaving 1 base unmatched. The CDR3 sequence is 15 residues long. Germline CDR1 WNHNN, CDR2 SYGVQD (reference sequence). CDR3 region: CASSGLAGGYNEQFF. The CDR3 DNA reads TGCGCCAGCAGTGGACTAGCGGGGGGATACAATGAGCAGTTCTTC.

The chain recombines TRBV19 with TRBJ2-2, with 7 nucleotides matching TRBD1. The V and J ends lost 4 bases and 1 base, in that order; junction bases with no gene match: 3. CDR3 length equals 15 residues. In germline, CDR1 is LNHDA, CDR2 SQIVND (reference sequence). The CDR3 DNA follows: TGTGCCAGTAGTAGAGGGACAGTGAACACCGGGGAGCTGTTTTTT. Residues: CASSRGTVNTGELFF.

V and J are TRBV12-3 or TRBV12-4 and TRBJ1-3; 7 nucleotides align to TRBD1. The ends lost 6 bases at V and 5 bases at J; junction bases unmatched: 4. This CDR3 has 13 amino acids. The CDR3, as DNA: TGTGCCAGCAGGTACAGGGGAAGAAACACCATATATTTT. This encodes CASRYRGRNTIYF.

The V and J genes are TRBV9 and TRBJ1-1; no firm D call. Trimming left V 4 bases short and J 4 bases short, with 20 bases between. The CDR3 is 16 residues long. Germline V gene sequence: CDR1 SGDLS, CDR2 YYNGEE. CDR3 coding DNA: TGTGCCAGCAGCCCCCGGATGTTCGGTGGGAGCACTGAAGCTTTCTTT. Its protein product is CASSPRMFGGSTEAFF.

The gene calls are TRBV7-9 and TRBJ1-4; D perhaps matches TRBD1 (5 bases). In germline, CDR1 is SEHNR, CDR2 FQNEAQ (reference sequence). The CDR3 covers 15 residues. The V end lost 5 bases, the J end lost 1 base, and 11 bases lay between the germline ends. This chain's CDR3 is CASSPWGKTNEKLFF. In DNA, the CDR3 is TGTGCCAGCAGCCCCTGGGGCAAAACTAATGAAAAACTGTTTTTT.

V and J are TRBV5-1 and TRBJ2-1, with D possibly being TRBD1 or TRBD2 (6 bases each). Germline lookup yields CDR1 SGHRS and CDR2 YFSETQ. This CDR3 spans 17 amino acids. V lost 9 bases and J 0 bases, leaving 22 bases between the germline ends. This CDR3 reads CATTGSGGTSSYNEQFF. The CDR3 DNA reads TGCGCCACCACAGGGAGTGGCGGGACGAGCTCCTACAATGAGCAGTTCTTC.

This clone showed up just once. This chain uses TRBV13 with TRBJ1-1; TRBD1 matches at 7 bases. Germline trimming cut 5 bases from V and 0 bases from J; bases unmatched to any gene: 9. In germline, CDR1 is PRHDT, CDR2 FYEKMQ (reference sequence). The CDR3 totals 16 residues. CDR3 in DNA: TGTGCCAGCAGCCTCTCGGGACAGACCATGAACACTGAAGCTTTCTTT. Translated: CASSLSGQTMNTEAFF.

This clone was detected only a few times. V and J are TRBV11-2 and TRBJ2-1; 9 nucleotides agree with TRBD1. Trimming removed 5 bases from V and 12 bases from J; junction bases left unmatched: 5. This CDR3 region has 12 residues. The germline V gene encodes CDR1 SGHAT and CDR2 FQNNGV. CDR3 in DNA: TGTGCCAGCAGCCTCCCGACAGGGGGGCAGTTCTTC. This sequence encodes CASSLPTGGQFF.

The rearrangement uses TRBV9 and TRBJ2-3, with a weak D call TRBD2 (5 bases). Germline V gene sequence: CDR1 SGDLS, CDR2 YYNGEE. V lost 0 bases and J lost 2, with 13 bases in between. The CDR3 is 16 residues long. The CDR3 coding sequence is TGTGCCAGCAGCGTAGGGGCGGGTAGCTTCACAGATACGCAGTATTTT. Translated: CASSVGAGSFTDTQYF. Full variable domain (remainder filled in from reference TRBV9 and TRBJ2-3): DSGVTQTPKHLITATGQRVTLRCSPRSGDLSVYWYQQSLDQGLQFLIQYYNGEERAKGNILERFSAQQFPDLHSELNLSSLELGDSALYFCASSVGAGSFTDTQYFGPGTRLTVL.

J is TRBJ1-2 and V is TRBV27; TRBD1 aligns across 7 bases. The CDR3 is made up of 13 amino acids. V lost 5 bases and J lost 7; bases outside the gene matches: 7. The germline gives CDR1 MNHEY, CDR2 SMNVEV (reference sequence). In nucleotides, the CDR3 is TGTGCCAGCAGTCCATACAGGGGTGTTGGCTACACCTTC. This encodes CASSPYRGVGYTF.

The chain joins TRBV10-3 to TRBJ2-1; D possibly matches TRBD1 or TRBD2 (6 bases each). The CDR3 runs 18 residues. With 1 base removed from V and 5 bases from J, the gap between germline ends came to 21 bases. From germline, CDR1 is ENHRY and CDR2 SYGVKD. This CDR3 reads CAISEWVGSGARNNEQFF. The CDR3 DNA reads TGTGCCATCAGTGAGTGGGTCGGGTCGGGGGCAAGAAACAATGAGCAGTTCTTC.

The chain employs TRBV7-2 and TRBJ1-2; D not certain. The germline V gene has CDR1 SGHTA and CDR2 FQGNSA. The CDR3 consists of 14 residues. V was pared by 7 bases and J by 4 bases, with 16 bases between. As DNA, the CDR3 is TGTGCCAGCAACCCGGCCGGTATTACCTATGGCTACACCTTC. Translating gives CASNPAGITYGYTF.

This chain links TRBV28 with TRBJ1-2, with no clear D. CDR3 length equals 13 residues. V shed 6 bases and J shed 8 bases, with 16 bases lying between them. Germline V gene lookup returns CDR1 MDHEN and CDR2 SYDVKM. This CDR3 reads CASRTRSPPGYTF. CDR3 nucleotide sequence: TGTGCCAGCAGAACCAGGAGTCCCCCCGGCTACACCTTC.

The chain has TRBV10-2 and TRBJ1-5, with D uncertain. The germline V gene encodes CDR1 WSHSY and CDR2 SAAADI. CDR3 size: 13 residues. The V end was cut by 2 bases, the J end by 3 bases, with 5 bases between. For the CDR3, the DNA is TGCGCCAGCAGTGAGCTGGCCAATCAGCCCCAGCATTTT. Protein: CASSELANQPQHF.

This chain connects TRBV5-6 to TRBJ1-2, with TRBD1 matching 8 bases. This CDR3 spans 15 amino acids. Looked up from germline, CDR1 is SGHDT and CDR2 is YYEEEE. V shed 3 bases and J 0 bases; nucleotides not matched to a gene: 4. The CDR3, as DNA: TGTGCCAGCAGCTCCGTGGACAGGGCTAACTATGGCTACACCTTC. Amino acids: CASSSVDRANYGYTF.

The rearrangement links TRBV20-1 to TRBJ1-2; D not resolved. V was trimmed by 5 bases and J by 3 bases, leaving 4 bases between them. The CDR3 runs 10 residues. Germline CDR1 is DFQATT and CDR2 is SNEGSKA (reference sequence). The CDR3 nucleotides are TGCAGTGCTCAATACTATGGCTACACCTTC. Its translation: CSAQYYGYTF.

V usage is TRBV5-1 and J usage is TRBJ2-2, with TRBD2 as a possible D gene (5 bases). Germline V CDR1 and CDR2: SGHRS, YFSETQ. V was pared by 1 base and J by 1 base, with 8 bases between. This CDR3 is built from 15 residues. The CDR3 protein is CASSLRAGNTGELFF. The CDR3 DNA is TGCGCCAGCAGCTTGAGGGCGGGGAACACCGGGGAGCTGTTTTTT.

The chain joins TRBV6-5 to TRBJ2-3; 9 bases align to TRBD1. V was clipped by 2 bases and J by 3 bases; unmatched bases: 3. This CDR3 region has 15 residues. CDR1 and CDR2 (germline): MNHEY, SVGAGI. For the CDR3, the DNA is TGTGCCAGCAGTTACGCACAGGGGGCAACAGATACGCAGTATTTT. It translates to CASSYAQGATDTQYF.

This chain links TRBV4-2 with TRBJ1-2; D is possibly TRBD1 (6 bases). V lost 1 base and J 8 bases, leaving 8 bases between the germline ends. CDR3 length: 12 residues. Per the germline V gene, CDR1 is LGHNA and CDR2 is YNFKEQ. The CDR3 coding sequence is TGTGCCAGCAGCCAAGGGGGGGGCGGCTACACCTTC. Protein: CASSQGGGGYTF.

V gene TRBV5-6 combines with J gene TRBJ2-1; the match to TRBD2 covers 10 bases. The ends lost 4 bases at V and 7 bases at J; junction bases unmatched: 11. Germline V gene data show CDR1 as SGHDT and CDR2 as YYEEEE. CDR3 length: 16 amino acids. In DNA form, the CDR3 reads TGTGCCAGCAGCCGGACTAGCGGAGGTGGCAGGAATGAGCAGTTCTTC. This translates into CASSRTSGGGRNEQFF.

This chain joins TRBV9 and TRBJ1-6, with 7 bases identical to TRBD1. Losses at the gene ends were 2 bases for V and 11 bases for J; bases not matched to a gene: 16. The CDR3 loop spans 17 amino acids. Germline V gene sequence: CDR1 SGDLS, CDR2 YYNGEE. CDR3 loop: CASSVGGQNHLFPPLHF. CDR3 DNA: TGTGCCAGCAGCGTGGGGGGACAGAACCACCTATTCCCACCCCTCCACTTT.

V gene TRBV29-1 combines with J gene TRBJ1-3; D not certain. CDR3 length: 11 amino acids. Trimming left V 4 bases short and J 3 bases short, with 4 bases between. Per germline, CDR1 SQVTM and CDR2 ANQGSEA. The CDR3 DNA follows: TGCAGCGTTGTGGTTGGAAACACCATATATTTT. It translates to CSVVVGNTIYF.

This clone was recorded only once. The chain links TRBV5-1 to TRBJ2-1, with TRBD2 as a possible D gene (5 bases). The germline V and J ends were trimmed by 5 bases and 0 bases, with 15 bases remaining between them. This CDR3 has 16 amino acids. Germline loops: CDR1 SGHRS, CDR2 YFSETQ. The CDR3 sequence: CASSKGGGSSYNEQFF. CDR3 nucleotides: TGCGCCAGCAGTAAGGGTGGTGGGAGCTCCTACAATGAGCAGTTCTTC.

This chain links TRBV15 with TRBJ2-5; D gene ambiguous. The CDR3 length is 14 residues. The germline gives CDR1 LNHNV, CDR2 YYDKDF (reference sequence). V was trimmed by 0 bases and J by 7 bases, leaving 12 bases between them. The CDR3 spells CATSRESTTRTQYF. CDR3 nucleotide sequence: TGTGCCACCAGCAGAGAATCCACTACGAGGACCCAGTACTTC.

The CDR3 loop is CASSIAGVGNIQYF. The CDR3 coding sequence is TGTGCCAGTAGTATAGCAGGGGTTGGGAACATTCAGTACTTC. The V gene is TRBV19, the J gene TRBJ2-4; D is possibly TRBD1 (6 bases). Trimming left V 1 base short and J 7 bases short, with 11 bases between. The CDR3 covers 14 residues. Germline CDR1 and CDR2: LNHDA and SQIVND (reference sequence).

The count of this clone is one. The chain is built from TRBV7-8 and TRBJ1-2; the match to TRBD1 covers 10 bases. V trimming: 5 bases; J trimming: 2 bases; junction bases outside the gene matches: 5. The CDR3 has 15 amino acids. Germline assignment: CDR1 SGHVS and CDR2 FQNEAQ. CDR3 nucleotide sequence: TGTGCCAGCAGCCTAGGGACAGGGGTAAACTATGGCTACACCTTC. This translates into CASSLGTGVNYGYTF.

The rearrangement uses TRBV7-3 and TRBJ1-2; D remains ambiguous. Per germline, CDR1 SGHTA and CDR2 FQGTGA. The CDR3 is made up of 13 amino acids. Trimming took off 5 bases at V and 0 bases at J, with 7 bases between the two ends. CDR3: CASSTSANYGYTF. CDR3 coding DNA: TGTGCCAGCAGCACATCTGCTAACTATGGCTACACCTTC.

This clone has just one count. Written as DNA, the CDR3 is TGTGCCAGCAACCCTAGACCCCTAGGGACCTCCACAGATACGCAGTATTTT. As protein: CASNPRPLGTSTDTQYF. The chain employs TRBV28 and TRBJ2-3; D possibly uses TRBD1 or TRBD2 (5 bases each). The CDR3 is 17 residues long. Between the trimmed V and J ends, which lost 7 bases and 2 bases, there was a span of 22 bases. CDR1 is MDHEN and CDR2 is SYDVKM in the germline V gene.

The V and J genes are TRBV27 and TRBJ1-3, with 10 bases lining up with TRBD1. J was trimmed by 2 bases and V by 5 bases; bases with no gene match: 6. The CDR3 is 16 amino acids. CDR1 and CDR2 from the germline V gene are MNHEY and SMNVEV (reference sequence). The chain's CDR3 is CASSPRQGAAGNTIYF. CDR3 DNA: TGTGCCAGCAGTCCGCGACAGGGGGCTGCTGGAAACACCATATATTTT.